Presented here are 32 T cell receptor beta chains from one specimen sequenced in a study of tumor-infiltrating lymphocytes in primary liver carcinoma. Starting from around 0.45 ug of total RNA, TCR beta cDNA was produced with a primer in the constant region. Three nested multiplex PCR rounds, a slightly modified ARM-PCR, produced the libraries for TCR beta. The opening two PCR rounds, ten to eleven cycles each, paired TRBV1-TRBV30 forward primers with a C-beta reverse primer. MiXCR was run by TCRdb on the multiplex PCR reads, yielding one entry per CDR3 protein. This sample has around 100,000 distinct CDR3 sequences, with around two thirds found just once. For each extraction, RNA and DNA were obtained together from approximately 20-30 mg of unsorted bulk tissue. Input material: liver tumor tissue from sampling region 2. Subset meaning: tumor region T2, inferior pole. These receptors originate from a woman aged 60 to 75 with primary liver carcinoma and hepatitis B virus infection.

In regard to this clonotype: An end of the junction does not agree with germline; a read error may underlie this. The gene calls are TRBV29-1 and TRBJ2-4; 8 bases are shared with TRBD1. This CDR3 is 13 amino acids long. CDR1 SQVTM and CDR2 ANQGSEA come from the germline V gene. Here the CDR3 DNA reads TGTAGCGTTACCTGGACAGGGCAGAACATTCAGTACTTC. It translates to CSVTWTGQNIQYF.

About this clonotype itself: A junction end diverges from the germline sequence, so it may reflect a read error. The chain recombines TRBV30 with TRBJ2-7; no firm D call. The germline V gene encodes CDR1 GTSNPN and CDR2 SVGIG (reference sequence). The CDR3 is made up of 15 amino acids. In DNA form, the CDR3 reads TGTGCCTGGAGTGAAGATGGCACTACTTTCTACGACCAGTACTTC. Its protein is CAWSEDGTTFYDQYF.

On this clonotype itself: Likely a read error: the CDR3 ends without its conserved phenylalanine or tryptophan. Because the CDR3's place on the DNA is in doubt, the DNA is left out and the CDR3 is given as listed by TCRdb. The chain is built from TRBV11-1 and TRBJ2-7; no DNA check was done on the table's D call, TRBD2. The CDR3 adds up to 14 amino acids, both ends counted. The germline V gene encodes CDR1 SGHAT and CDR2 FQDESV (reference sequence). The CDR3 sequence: CASSAKRATYEQYY.

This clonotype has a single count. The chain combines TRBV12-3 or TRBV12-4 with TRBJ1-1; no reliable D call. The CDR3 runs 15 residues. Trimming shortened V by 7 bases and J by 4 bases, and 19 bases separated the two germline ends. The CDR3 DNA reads TGTGCCAGCATTGACGTTGGGAGGCCCGGCACTGAAGCTTTCTTT. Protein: CASIDVGRPGTEAFF.

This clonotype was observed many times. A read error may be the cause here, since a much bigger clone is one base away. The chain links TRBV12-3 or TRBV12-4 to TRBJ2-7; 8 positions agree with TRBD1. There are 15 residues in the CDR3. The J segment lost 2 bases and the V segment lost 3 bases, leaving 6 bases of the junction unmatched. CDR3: CASSFGQGTPYEQYF. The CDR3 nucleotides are TGTGCCAGCAGTTTTGGACAGGGCACCCCCTACGAGCAGTACTTC.

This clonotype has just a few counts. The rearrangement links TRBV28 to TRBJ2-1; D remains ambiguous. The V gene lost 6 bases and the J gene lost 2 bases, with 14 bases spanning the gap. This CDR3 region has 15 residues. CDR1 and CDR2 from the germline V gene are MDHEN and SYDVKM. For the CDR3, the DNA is TGTGCCAGCAGCCCTCTCGCGGATACCTACAATGAGCAGTTCTTC. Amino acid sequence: CASSPLADTYNEQFF.

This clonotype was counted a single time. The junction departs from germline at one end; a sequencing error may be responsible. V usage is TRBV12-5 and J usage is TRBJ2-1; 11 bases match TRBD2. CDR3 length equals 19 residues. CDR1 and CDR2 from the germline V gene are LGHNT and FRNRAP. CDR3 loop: CASGLANGLAGISCNEQFF. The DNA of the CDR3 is TGTGCTAGTGGTTTGGCAAACGGACTAGCGGGTATCTCCTGCAATGAGCAGTTCTTC.

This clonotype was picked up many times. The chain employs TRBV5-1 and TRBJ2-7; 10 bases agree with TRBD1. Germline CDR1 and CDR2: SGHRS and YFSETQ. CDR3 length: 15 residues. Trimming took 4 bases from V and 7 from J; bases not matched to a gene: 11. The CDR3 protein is CASSPRGTGAEEQYF. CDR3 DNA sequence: TGCGCCAGCAGCCCTAGGGGGACAGGGGCGGAAGAGCAGTACTTC.

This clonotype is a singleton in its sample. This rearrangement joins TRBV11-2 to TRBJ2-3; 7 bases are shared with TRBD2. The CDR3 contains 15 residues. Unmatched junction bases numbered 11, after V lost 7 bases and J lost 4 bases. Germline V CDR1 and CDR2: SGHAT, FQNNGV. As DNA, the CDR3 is TGTGCCAGCAACTCGGGACTAACGAGACCAGATACGCAGTATTTT. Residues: CASNSGLTRPDTQYF.

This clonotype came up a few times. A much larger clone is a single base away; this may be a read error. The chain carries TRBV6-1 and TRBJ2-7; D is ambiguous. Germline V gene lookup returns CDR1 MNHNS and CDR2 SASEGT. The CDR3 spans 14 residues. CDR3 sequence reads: CVSSELTRNYEQYF. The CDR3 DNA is TGTGTCAGCAGTGAACTCACCCGCAACTACGAGCAGTACTTC.

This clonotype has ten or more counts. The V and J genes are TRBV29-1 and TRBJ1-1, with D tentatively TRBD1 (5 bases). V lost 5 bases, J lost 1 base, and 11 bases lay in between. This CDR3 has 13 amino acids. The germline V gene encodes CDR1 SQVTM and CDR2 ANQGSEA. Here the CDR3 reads CSVRRDRNTEAFF. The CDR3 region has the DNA TGCAGCGTTCGGCGGGACCGGAACACTGAAGCTTTCTTT. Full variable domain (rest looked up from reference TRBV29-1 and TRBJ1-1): SAVISQKPSRDICQRGTSLTIQCQVDSQVTMMFWYRQQPGQSLTLIATANQGSEATYESGFVIDKFPISRPNLTFSTLTVSNMSPEDSSIYLCSVRRDRNTEAFFGQGTRLTVV.

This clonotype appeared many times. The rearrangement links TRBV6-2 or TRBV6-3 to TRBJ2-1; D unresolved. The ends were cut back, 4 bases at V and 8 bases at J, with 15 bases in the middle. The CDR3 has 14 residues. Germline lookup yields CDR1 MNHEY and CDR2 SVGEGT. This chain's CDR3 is CASSSSELVDEQFF. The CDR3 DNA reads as TGTGCCAGCAGTTCCTCGGAACTCGTCGATGAGCAGTTCTTC.

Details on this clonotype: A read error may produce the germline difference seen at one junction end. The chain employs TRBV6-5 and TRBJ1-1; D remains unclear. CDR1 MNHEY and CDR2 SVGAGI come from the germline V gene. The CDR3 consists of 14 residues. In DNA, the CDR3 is TGTGCCAGGAGTTACCGAAGGTTGAGGACTGAAGCTTTCTTT. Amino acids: CARSYRRLRTEAFF.

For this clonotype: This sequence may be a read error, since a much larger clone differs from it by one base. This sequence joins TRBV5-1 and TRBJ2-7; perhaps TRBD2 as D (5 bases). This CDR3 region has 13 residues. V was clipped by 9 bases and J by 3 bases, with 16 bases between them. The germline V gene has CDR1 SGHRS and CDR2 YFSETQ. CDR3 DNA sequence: TGCGCCACCAATCTAGAGGGTATCTACGAGCAGTACTTC. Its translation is CATNLEGIYEQYF.

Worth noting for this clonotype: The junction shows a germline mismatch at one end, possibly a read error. The CDR3 region is CASNLGRSTETFF. CDR3 nucleotides: TGTGCCAGCAACTTAGGACGGAGCACTGAAACTTTCTTT. V gene TRBV6-5 combines with J gene TRBJ1-1; D not resolved. The CDR3 runs 13 residues. In germline, CDR1 is MNHEY, CDR2 SVGAGI.

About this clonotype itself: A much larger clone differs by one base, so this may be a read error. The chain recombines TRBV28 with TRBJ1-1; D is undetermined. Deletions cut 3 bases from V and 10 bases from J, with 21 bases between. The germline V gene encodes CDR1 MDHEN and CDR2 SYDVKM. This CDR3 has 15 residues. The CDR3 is CASSLAPLGMSGAFF. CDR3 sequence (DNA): TGTGCCAGCAGTTTGGCCCCTTTAGGGATGAGTGGAGCTTTCTTT.

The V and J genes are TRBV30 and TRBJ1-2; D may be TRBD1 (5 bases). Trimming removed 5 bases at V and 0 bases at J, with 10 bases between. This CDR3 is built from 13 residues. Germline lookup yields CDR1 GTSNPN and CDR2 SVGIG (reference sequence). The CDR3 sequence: CAWPRGSNYGYTF. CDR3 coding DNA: TGTGCCTGGCCAAGGGGTTCTAACTATGGCTACACCTTC.

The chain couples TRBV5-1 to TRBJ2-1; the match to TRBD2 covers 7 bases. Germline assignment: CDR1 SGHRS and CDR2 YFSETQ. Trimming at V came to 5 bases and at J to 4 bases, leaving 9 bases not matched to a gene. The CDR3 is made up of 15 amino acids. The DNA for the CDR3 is TGCGCCAGCAGATCCCTACGCGGGAGTTACAATGAGCAGTTCTTC. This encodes CASRSLRGSYNEQFF. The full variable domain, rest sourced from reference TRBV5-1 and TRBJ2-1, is KAGVTQTPRYLIKTRGQQVTLSCSPISGHRSVSWYQQTPGQGLQFLFEYFSETQRNKGNFPGRFSGRQFSNSRSEMNVSTLELGDSALYLCASRSLRGSYNEQFFGPGTRLTVL.

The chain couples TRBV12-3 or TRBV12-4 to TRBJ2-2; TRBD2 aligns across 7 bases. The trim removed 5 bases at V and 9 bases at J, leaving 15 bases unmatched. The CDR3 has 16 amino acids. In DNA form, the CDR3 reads TGTGCCAGCAGTCCCGGACTAGTAGTACTACACAGGGAGCTGTTTTTT. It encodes CASSPGLVVLHRELFF.

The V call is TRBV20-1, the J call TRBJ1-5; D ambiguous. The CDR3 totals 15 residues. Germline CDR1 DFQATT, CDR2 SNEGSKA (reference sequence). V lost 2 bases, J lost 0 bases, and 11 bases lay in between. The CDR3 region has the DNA TGCAGTGCTAGAAAACAGCCGAATAGCAATCAGCCCCAGCATTTT. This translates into CSARKQPNSNQPQHF.

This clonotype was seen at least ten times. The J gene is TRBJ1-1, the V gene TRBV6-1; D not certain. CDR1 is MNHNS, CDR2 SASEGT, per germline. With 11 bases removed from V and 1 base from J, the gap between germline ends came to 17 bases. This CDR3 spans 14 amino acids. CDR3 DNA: TGTGCCCTCGGTTCCTACAGCCAGAACACTGAAGCTTTCTTT. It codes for CALGSYSQNTEAFF.

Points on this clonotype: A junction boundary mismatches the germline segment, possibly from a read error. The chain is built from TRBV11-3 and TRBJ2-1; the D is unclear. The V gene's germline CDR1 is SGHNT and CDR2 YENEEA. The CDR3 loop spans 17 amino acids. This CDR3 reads CASSSRVARTMGNEHFF. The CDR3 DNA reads TGCGCCAGCAGCTCCCGGGTGGCGCGGACCATGGGCAATGAGCACTTCTTC. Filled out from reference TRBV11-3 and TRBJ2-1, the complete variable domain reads EAGVVQSPRYKIIEKKQPVAFWCNPISGHNTLYWYLQNLGQGPELLIRYENEEAVDDSQLPKDRFSAERLKGVDSTLKIQPAELGDSAVYLCASSSRVARTMGNEHFFGPGTRLTVL.

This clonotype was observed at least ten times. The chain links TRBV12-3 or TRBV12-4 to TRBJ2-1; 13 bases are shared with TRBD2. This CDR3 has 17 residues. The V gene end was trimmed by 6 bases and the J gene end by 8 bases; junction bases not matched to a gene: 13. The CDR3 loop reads CASSLVLAGGPVDEQFF. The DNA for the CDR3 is TGTGCCAGCAGCCTCGTACTAGCGGGAGGGCCCGTAGATGAGCAGTTCTTC.

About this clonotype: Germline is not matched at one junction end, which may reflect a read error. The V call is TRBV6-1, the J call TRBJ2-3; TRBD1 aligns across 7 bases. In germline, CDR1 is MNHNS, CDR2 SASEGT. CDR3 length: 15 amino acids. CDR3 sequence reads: CANRVGDRVTGTQYF. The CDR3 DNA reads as TGTGCCAACAGAGTAGGTGACAGGGTTACAGGTACGCAGTATTTT.

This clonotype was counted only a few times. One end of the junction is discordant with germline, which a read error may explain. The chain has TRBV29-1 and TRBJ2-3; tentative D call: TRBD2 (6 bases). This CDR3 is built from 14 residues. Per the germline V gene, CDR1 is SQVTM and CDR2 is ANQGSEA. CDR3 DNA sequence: TGCAGCGTTGGAGGGGTAACTAGCACAGATACGCATTATTTT. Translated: CSVGGVTSTDTHYF.

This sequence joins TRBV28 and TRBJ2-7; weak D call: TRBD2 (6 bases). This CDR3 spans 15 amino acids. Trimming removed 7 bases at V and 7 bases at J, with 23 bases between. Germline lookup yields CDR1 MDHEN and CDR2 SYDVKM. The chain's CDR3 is CASNFAGRLNVEQYF. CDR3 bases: TGTGCCAGCAATTTTGCGGGACGATTGAACGTAGAGCAGTACTTC.

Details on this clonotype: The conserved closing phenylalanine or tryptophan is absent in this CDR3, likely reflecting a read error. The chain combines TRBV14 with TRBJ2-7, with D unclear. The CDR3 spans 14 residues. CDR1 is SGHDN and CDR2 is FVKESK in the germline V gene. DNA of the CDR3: TGTGCCAGCAGCCGCGACCTCAGCTCCTACGATCAGTACTTG. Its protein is CASSRDLSSYDQYL.

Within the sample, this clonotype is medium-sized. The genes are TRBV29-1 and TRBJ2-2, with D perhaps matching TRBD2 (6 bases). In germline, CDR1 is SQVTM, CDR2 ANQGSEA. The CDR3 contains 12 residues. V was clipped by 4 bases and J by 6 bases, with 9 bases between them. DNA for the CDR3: TGCAGCGTTGGGTGGGGGGCCGGGGAGCTGTTTTTT. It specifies CSVGWGAGELFF.

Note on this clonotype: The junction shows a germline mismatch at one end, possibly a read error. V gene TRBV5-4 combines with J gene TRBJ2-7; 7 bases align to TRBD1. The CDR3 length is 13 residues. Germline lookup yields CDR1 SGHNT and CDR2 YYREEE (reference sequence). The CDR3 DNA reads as TGTGCCAGCAGCCACCGGGACAGATACGAGCAGTGGTTC. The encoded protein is CASSHRDRYEQWF.

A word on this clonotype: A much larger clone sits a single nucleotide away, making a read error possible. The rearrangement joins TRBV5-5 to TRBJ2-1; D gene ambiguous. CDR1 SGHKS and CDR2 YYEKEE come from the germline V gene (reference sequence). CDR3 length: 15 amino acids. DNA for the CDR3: TGTGCCAGCAGCTTGGACTCCTTCTCGACCAATGAGCACTTCTTC. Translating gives CASSLDSFSTNEHFF.

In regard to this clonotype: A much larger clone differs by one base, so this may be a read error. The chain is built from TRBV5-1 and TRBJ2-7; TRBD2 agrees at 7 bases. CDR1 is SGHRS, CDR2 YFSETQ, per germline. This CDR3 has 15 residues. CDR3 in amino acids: CSSSLGGDLAYEQYF. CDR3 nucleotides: TGCTCCAGCAGCTTGGGGGGGGACCTAGCCTACGAGCAGTACTTC.

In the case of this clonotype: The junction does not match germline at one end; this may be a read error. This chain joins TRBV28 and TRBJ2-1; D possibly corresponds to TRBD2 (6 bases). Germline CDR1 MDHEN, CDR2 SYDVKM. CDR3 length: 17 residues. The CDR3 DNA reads TGTGCCAGCAGTTTAGGGACTTTTGTCTTATCCTACGATGAGCAGTTCTTC. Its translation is CASSLGTFVLSYDEQFF.